This T cell receptor beta chain emerged from a study of human T cells and chemical hapten exposure. TCRdb reprocessed the RACE reads with MiXCR, giving one entry per CDR3 protein. In the table there are around 190,000 distinct CDR3 sequences, about a fifth of which are singletons. The table lists this clonotype with a few counts. Time point indicated: patch test 1, 2 weeks after DPC sensitization. Stated treatment: therapeutic diphenylcyclopropenone sensitization with weekly scalp DPC. The receptor was derived from a woman in her 50s with alopecia areata. Some clones in this sample may be carry-over from other donors' samples. The sample in question was whole blood, obtained in connection with sensitization to the hapten diphenylcyclopropenone (DPC).

CDR3 residues: CASSFGQMNTEAFF. The DNA of the CDR3 is TGCGCCAGCAGCTTTGGACAGATGAACACTGAAGCTTTCTTT. The chain has TRBV5-1 and TRBJ1-1, with D maybe TRBD1 (6 bases). V shed 2 bases and J shed 0 bases, with 8 bases lying between them. The germline gives CDR1 SGHRS, CDR2 YFSETQ. The CDR3 length is 14 residues.